This TCR beta chain was captured in a study of T cell repertoires in cytomegalovirus infection (dated by TCRdb to about 2019). Context from the whole study: Peptide stimulations targeted recently identified HLA-C-restricted CMV epitopes, whose presentation resists viral immunomodulation, together with well-studied HLA-B-restricted epitopes. Donor HLA type was relevant to the analysis, because carriage of CMV infection together with the matching HLA type was indicated by public TCR beta signatures. What the research found in general, with its limitations: The ex vivo response was dominated by HLA-C-restricted CMV-specific TCR beta clonotypes, which also provided the single most frequent clonotype in two of eight donors. Carriers of CMV infection plus the relevant HLA type were discriminated by the cumulative frequency of public TCR beta family members in the study cohort and in an independent roughly 400-donor cohort.

Reading the label with the study, this specimen's treatment or condition is: in vitro stimulation with specific CMV peptide epitopes to enrich CMV-specific T cells. The instrument was an Illumina HiSeq 1500. TCRdb's own reprocessing of the public reads used fastp at Q25 and MiXCR and kept productive beta chains. Identical CDR3 protein sequences are pooled into one entry, listed with their most common genes and DNA. The sample contains approximately 600,000 distinct CDR3 sequences, almost 40% of them found a single time. The leading ten clones occupy 40% to 60% of the sample. The CDR3, cysteine through phenylalanine, is 16 amino acids long. Just CDR3 DNA is preserved here, 48 bases in frame from base 1. The junction carries 20 bases between V and J, which are trimmed by 5 bases and 4 bases respectively. CDR1 and CDR2 are drawn from the germline V gene (reference sequence): MNHNY, SVGAGI. This clonotype has just a few counts. Its antigen target is currently unknown. No per-base quality is available; no much larger clone lies one base away.

The receptor was derived from a human donor in good health (CMV status not recorded). Some clones in this sample may be carry-over from other donors' samples. The sequence joins TRBV6-6 to TRBJ1-2; no D gene call is confident. Sequencing was performed on cultured PBMCs, taken from culture after CMV antigen stimulation. The nucleotides read TGTGCCAGCAGTGGACTCACGCCGGGATCGTTCTATGGCTACACCTTC. This is translated as CASSGLTPGSFYGYTF.